Shown below are 21 T cell receptor beta chains from a single sample sequenced in a study of cytomegalovirus exposure and HLA in healthy donors. In the PCR, 60 Vbeta and 13 Jbeta primers were used. Sequenced by immunoSEQ multiplex PCR; TCRdb stores in-frame clones only, minus some. The table includes about 150,000 clones, about four fifths detected once. Sequencing used PBMCs. The source is a human donor in good health.

The chain recombines TRBV27 with TRBJ2-5; 7 nucleotides match TRBD1. CDR1 and CDR2 from the germline V gene are MNHEY and SMNVEV (reference sequence). The junction had 3 bases not matched to a gene; V was cut back by 5 bases and J by 3 bases. This CDR3 region has 13 residues. The CDR3 nucleotides are TGTGCCAGCAGTCCCGACAGGGAAGAGACCCAGTACTTC. It codes for CASSPDREETQYF.

The rearrangement joins TRBV12-5 to TRBJ2-7, with D possibly TRBD1 on 6 matching bases. The V end lost 0 bases, the J end lost 4 bases, and 22 bases lay between the germline ends. Germline V gene data show CDR1 as LGHNT and CDR2 as FRNRAP. The CDR3 consists of 18 residues. CDR3 bases: TGTGCTAGTGGTTTGGTATTAGGTCGGCAGGGGCCCTCTTACGAGCAGTACTTC. Translation gives CASGLVLGRQGPSYEQYF.

This chain uses TRBV5-4 with TRBJ1-1; D gene uncertain. Germline V gene lookup returns CDR1 SGHNT and CDR2 YYREEE (reference sequence). Trimming left V 0 bases short and J 0 bases short, with 6 bases between. The CDR3 length is 14 residues. In DNA form, the CDR3 reads TGTGCCAGCAGCTTGGATCTAGTGAACACTGAAGCTTTCTTT. It yields the protein CASSLDLVNTEAFF.

The chain recombines TRBV7-2 with TRBJ1-2; 7 bases agree with TRBD1. The germline CDR1 and CDR2 sequences are SGHTA and FQGNSA. The CDR3 is made up of 15 amino acids. After removal of 5 bases from V and 2 bases from J, the junction contained 8 bases not matched to a gene. The chain's CDR3 is CASSLPGQRNYGYTF. Written as DNA, the CDR3 is TGTGCCAGCAGCCTACCGGGACAGAGAAACTATGGCTACACCTTC.

This sequence joins TRBV7-6 and TRBJ2-1, with TRBD1 identical over 7 bases. This CDR3 comprises 16 residues. Germline V lookup: CDR1 SGHVS, CDR2 FNYEAQ. V lost 4 bases to trimming and J lost 3 bases; unmatched junction nucleotides: 9. The CDR3 region is CASSSEPGTVYNEQFF. The DNA for the CDR3 is TGTGCCAGCAGCTCCGAACCCGGGACAGTCTACAATGAGCAGTTCTTC.

The chain uses TRBV5-6 and TRBJ2-5; TRBD1 is a possible D gene (6 bases). The J call may be in error: the DNA end matches TRBJ2-7 better. Germline CDR1 and CDR2: SGHDT and YYEEEE. The length of the CDR3 is 14 residues. CDR3 bases: TGTGCCAGCAGCTCCCCCGGACAGATCTCCGAGCAGTACTTC. Encoded protein: CASSSPGQISEQYF.

V gene TRBV4-1 combines with J gene TRBJ2-5, with D possibly being TRBD1 (5 bases). CDR1 MGHRA and CDR2 YSYEKL come from the germline V gene. This CDR3 is 15 amino acids long. The V end was cut by 1 base, the J end by 2 bases, with 11 bases between. Here the CDR3 reads CASSQVETAQETQYF. CDR3 coding DNA: TGCGCCAGCAGCCAAGTGGAGACAGCGCAAGAGACCCAGTACTTC.

V gene TRBV28 combines with J gene TRBJ2-5, with 8 bases lining up with TRBD2. The CDR3 sequence is 14 residues long. Germline CDR1 reads MDHEN; CDR2 reads SYDVKM. Trimming at V came to 5 bases and at J to 4 bases, leaving 6 bases not matched to a gene. CDR3 sequence (DNA): TGTGCCAGCAGTACCCCCGGGAGGGGAGAGACCCAGTACTTC. The encoded protein is CASSTPGRGETQYF.

The chain couples TRBV25-1 to TRBJ2-7; D perhaps matches TRBD1 (6 bases). CDR1 is MGHDK and CDR2 is SYGVNS in the germline V gene. Trimming pared 6 bases from V and 3 bases from J, leaving 15 bases between. The length of the CDR3 is 14 residues. CDR3 amino acids: CASRGAGTFYEQYF. The CDR3 nucleotides read TGTGCCAGCAGGGGGGCAGGGACGTTCTACGAGCAGTACTTC.

CDR3 sequence: CASSLWGLQETQYF. The CDR3 bases are TGTGCCAGCAGCCTATGGGGCTTACAAGAGACCCAGTACTTC. J is TRBJ2-5 and V is TRBV13; TRBD1 is a possible D gene (5 bases). Germline V gives CDR1 PRHDT, CDR2 FYEKMQ (reference sequence). Trimming stripped 5 bases from V and 2 bases from J, with 12 bases between. The CDR3 contains 14 residues.

This clone occurred a few times. The rearrangement uses TRBV4-3 and TRBJ2-1; 11 bases line up with TRBD2. Trimming removed 3 bases from V and 9 bases from J; junction bases left unmatched: 4. Germline V CDR1 and CDR2: LGHNA, YSLEER. This CDR3 contains 14 residues. DNA of the CDR3: TGCGCCAGCAGCCACCTAGCGGGAGGTGCTGAGCAGTTCTTC. Encoded protein: CASSHLAGGAEQFF.

V gene TRBV5-6 combines with J gene TRBJ2-7, with D maybe TRBD1 (5 bases). Germline loops: CDR1 SGHDT, CDR2 YYEEEE. This CDR3 is built from 14 residues. V was clipped by 2 bases and J by 2 bases, with 11 bases between them. The CDR3 region has the DNA TGTGCCAGCAGCTTTCGACAGCTACCCTACGAGCAGTACTTC. It yields the protein CASSFRQLPYEQYF.

The chain carries TRBV19 and TRBJ2-1, with 7 positions matching TRBD1. V dropped 0 bases and J dropped 4; count of bases not matched to a gene: 3. The CDR3 is 15 residues long. The germline V gene encodes CDR1 LNHDA and CDR2 SQIVND (reference sequence). The CDR3 DNA is TGTGCCAGTAGTATAGATCTGGGACAGTACAATGAGCAGTTCTTC. Its protein product is CASSIDLGQYNEQFF.

The table lists this clone with a few counts. CDR3 nucleotides: TGTGCCAGCAGTGAACAGGGGAATCAGCCCCAGCATTTT. This encodes CASSEQGNQPQHF. This chain connects TRBV6-5 to TRBJ1-5; 7 nucleotides align to TRBD1. This CDR3 contains 13 residues. The germline V gene encodes CDR1 MNHEY and CDR2 SVGAGI. The V and J ends lost 5 bases and 4 bases, in that order; junction bases with no gene match: 2.

This clone occurred a few times. The J gene is TRBJ2-7, the V gene TRBV2, with 7 bases that match TRBD1. The CDR3 contains 11 residues. The ends lost 7 bases at V and 12 bases at J; junction bases unmatched: 9. Looked up from germline, CDR1 is SNHLY and CDR2 is FYNNEI. This CDR3 is CASTRTGPGYF. For the CDR3, the DNA is TGTGCCAGCACCCGGACAGGCCCCGGGTACTTC. Supplemented by reference TRBV2 and TRBJ2-7, the full variable domain reads EPEVTQTPSHQVTQMGQEVILRCVPISNHLYFYWYRQILGQKVEFLVSFYNNEISEKSEIFDDQFSVERPDGSNFTLKIRSTKLEDSAMYFCASTRTGPGYFGPGTRLTVT.

The genes are TRBV5-1 and TRBJ2-2; D may be TRBD2 (5 bases). The CDR3 extends over 18 amino acids. V was trimmed by 4 bases and J by 0 bases, leaving 19 bases between them. From germline, CDR1 is SGHRS and CDR2 YFSETQ. CDR3 region: CASSPPAGESPNTGELFF. CDR3 nucleotide sequence: TGCGCCAGCAGCCCCCCTGCTGGGGAGAGCCCGAACACCGGGGAGCTGTTTTTT.

The chain joins TRBV6-6 to TRBJ1-3; no clear D gene. This CDR3 has 15 residues. Looked up from germline, CDR1 is MNHNY and CDR2 is SVGAGI (reference sequence). Trimming stripped 5 bases from V and 0 bases from J, with 11 bases between. The chain's CDR3 is CASSASFGSGNTIYF. DNA for the CDR3: TGTGCCAGCAGTGCGTCGTTCGGCTCTGGAAACACCATATATTTT.

The chain joins TRBV27 to TRBJ2-1, with TRBD1 matching over 7 bases. The J segment lost 10 bases and the V segment lost 1 base, leaving 4 bases of the junction unmatched. Per germline, CDR1 MNHEY and CDR2 SMNVEV (reference sequence). This CDR3 has 13 residues. CDR3 sequence (DNA): TGTGCCAGCAGTTTATACCCGGGACAGGAGCAGTTCTTC. Encoded protein: CASSLYPGQEQFF.

This sequence joins TRBV19 and TRBJ2-7; 8 bases fit TRBD2. The CDR3 has 15 residues. V lost 1 base, J lost 3 bases, and 5 bases stayed unmatched. Per the germline V gene, CDR1 is LNHDA and CDR2 is SQIVND (reference sequence). CDR3 DNA sequence: TGTGCCAGTAGTATAGGTCGAGCGGGGGTCTACGAGCAGTACTTC. This codes for CASSIGRAGVYEQYF.

The chain recombines TRBV5-6 with TRBJ1-5; TRBD1 matches at 7 bases. The CDR3 is 14 amino acids. The V segment lost 5 bases and the J segment 6 bases; nucleotides outside the gene matches: 8. Germline CDR1 reads SGHDT; CDR2 reads YYEEEE. The CDR3 region is CASSYRGGSQPQHF. DNA of the CDR3: TGTGCCAGCAGTTACAGGGGCGGCAGTCAGCCCCAGCATTTT.

The chain uses TRBV11-2 and TRBJ2-5; tentatively, D is TRBD1 (5 bases). The J call may be incorrect, as the DNA end agrees better with TRBJ2-7. CDR1 and CDR2 (germline): SGHAT, FQNNGV. The CDR3 runs to 13 residues. The DNA of the CDR3 is TGTGCCAGCAGCGGGGCGGAGTTCTACGAGCAGTACTTC. Translating gives CASSGAEFYEQYF.